This passage covers 19 T cell receptor beta chains from one sample sequenced in a study of blood T cells in healthy people across ages. With a J-beta primer mix and a sample-barcoded 5' primer, a second PCR ran roughly 6 to 11 cycles. TCRdb fed the 5' RACE reads into MiXCR, producing one record per CDR3 protein. Among fewer than 950,000 distinct CDR3 sequences listed, about 53% were seen once. The specimen was blood. The receptor set was obtained from a man aged 80 or over in good health.

The V call is TRBV20-1, the J call TRBJ2-7; 9 positions agree with TRBD1. In germline, CDR1 is DFQATT, CDR2 SNEGSKA (reference sequence). The CDR3 length is 16 residues. The J segment lost 3 bases and the V segment lost 0 bases, leaving 9 bases of the junction unmatched. This chain's CDR3 is CSARDSGTGTFYEQYF. Written as DNA, the CDR3 is TGCAGTGCTAGAGATTCCGGGACAGGGACTTTCTACGAGCAGTACTTC.

The rearrangement uses TRBV10-3 and TRBJ2-7, with unresolved D. The CDR3 is 12 amino acids. In germline, CDR1 is ENHRY, CDR2 SYGVKD. With 4 bases removed from V and 0 bases from J, the gap between germline ends came to 4 bases. CDR3 residues: CAISGDSYEQYF. In DNA form, the CDR3 reads TGTGCCATCAGTGGGGACTCCTACGAGCAGTACTTC.

The V and J genes are TRBV20-1 and TRBJ2-3; 7 nucleotides line up with TRBD2. V gave up 6 bases and J gave up 14 bases; unmatched junction bases: 11. Germline V gene lookup returns CDR1 DFQATT and CDR2 SNEGSKA (reference sequence). The CDR3 loop spans 11 amino acids. Here the CDR3 reads CSASGEVYAYF. Written as DNA, the CDR3 is TGCAGTGCCAGCGGGGAAGTATACGCGTATTTT.

The chain is built from TRBV7-8 and TRBJ2-1; 8 bases fit TRBD2. The junction had 10 bases not matched to a gene; V was cut back by 3 bases and J by 0 bases. CDR1 and CDR2 (germline): SGHVS, FQNEAQ. CDR3 length: 18 amino acids. CDR3 protein: CASSFEVRGTSSYNEQFF. As DNA, the CDR3 is TGTGCCAGCAGCTTTGAAGTTCGGGGGACTAGCTCCTACAATGAGCAGTTCTTC.

This clonotype was detected only a few times. The chain joins TRBV28 to TRBJ2-7; D is perhaps TRBD1 (6 bases). CDR3 length: 15 amino acids. Germline V gene sequence: CDR1 MDHEN, CDR2 SYDVKM. Trimming cost V 4 bases and J 4 bases, with 17 bases left between them. DNA of the CDR3: TGTGCCAGCAGTTCCTCTGGGGGCGCGTTATACGAGCAGTACTTC. Translated: CASSSSGGALYEQYF. Together with reference TRBV28 and TRBJ2-7, the CDR3 gives the full variable domain: DVKVTQSSRYLVKRTGEKVFLECVQDMDHENMFWYRQDPGLGLRLIYFSYDVKMKEKGDIPEGYSVSREKKERFSLILESASTNQTSMYLCASSSSGGALYEQYFGPGTRLTVT.

The chain employs TRBV6-1 and TRBJ2-4; the match to TRBD2 covers 11 bases. The DNA end is a closer match to TRBJ2-7, so the J assignment may be wrong. CDR3 length equals 18 residues. CDR1 MNHNS and CDR2 SASEGT come from the germline V gene. The CDR3 region has the DNA TGTGCCAGCAGTGCCCGCCTCGGGACTAGCGGAACTTCCTACGAGCAGTACTTC. It translates to CASSARLGTSGTSYEQYF.

The chain links TRBV5-4 to TRBJ2-1; TRBD2 agrees at 14 bases. Germline values: CDR1 SGHNT, CDR2 YYREEE (reference sequence). This CDR3 has 17 residues. The V gene end was trimmed by 4 bases and the J gene end by 4 bases; junction bases not matched to a gene: 7. The chain's CDR3 is CASSTGTSGRPYNEQFF. The DNA of the CDR3 is TGTGCCAGCAGCACGGGGACTAGCGGGAGACCTTACAATGAGCAGTTCTTC.

J is TRBJ2-3 and V is TRBV29-1; TRBD1 matches 10 bases. With 6 bases clipped from V and 6 bases from J, the junction kept 6 bases outside the gene matches. Germline V gives CDR1 SQVTM, CDR2 ANQGSEA. CDR3 length equals 13 residues. CDR3 residues: CSVGGTGVDTQYF. The CDR3 region has the DNA TGCAGCGTGGGTGGGACAGGGGTGGATACGCAGTATTTT.

This clonotype was observed many times. The chain uses TRBV20-1 and TRBJ2-1, with 16 bases aligning to TRBD2. Per the germline V gene, CDR1 is DFQATT and CDR2 is SNEGSKA (reference sequence). The V gene end was trimmed by 3 bases and the J gene end by 6 bases; junction bases not matched to a gene: 8. This CDR3 has 17 amino acids. Written as DNA, the CDR3 is TGCAGTGCTAGCTCGGGACTAGCGGGAGGGCTCGGCAATGAGCAGTTCTTC. Translation: CSASSGLAGGLGNEQFF.

In its sample, this clonotype was seen a few times. The chain's CDR3 is CASSEYGQARETQYF. As DNA, the CDR3 is TGTGCCAGCAGTGAATATGGGCAGGCGCGAGAGACCCAGTACTTC. The V call is TRBV25-1, the J call TRBJ2-5; D is ambiguous. The CDR3 spans 15 residues. Germline V gene data show CDR1 as MGHDK and CDR2 as SYGVNS. The V gene lost 0 bases and the J gene lost 4 bases, with 12 bases spanning the gap.

V and J are TRBV10-2 and TRBJ1-5; 7 bases map to TRBD1. The CDR3 runs 14 residues. Per germline, CDR1 WSHSY and CDR2 SAAADI. The junction had 3 bases not matched to a gene; V was cut back by 3 bases and J by 4 bases. CDR3 DNA sequence: TGCGCCAGCAGTGAAACAGGGGTTAATCAGCCCCAGCATTTT. It is translated as CASSETGVNQPQHF.

This clonotype was recorded only once. CDR3 amino acids: CASSSFGPLHF. The CDR3, as DNA: TGTGCCAGCAGCTCGTTTGGACCACTCCACTTT. The chain combines TRBV7-2 with TRBJ1-6; no clear D. The CDR3 runs to 11 residues. CDR1 is SGHTA and CDR2 is FQGNSA in the germline V gene. Deletions cut 4 bases from V and 16 bases from J, with 11 bases between.

V is TRBV10-3 and J is TRBJ2-5; weak D call: TRBD1 (6 bases). Deletions cut 6 bases from V and 1 base from J, with 9 bases between. Germline loops: CDR1 ENHRY, CDR2 SYGVKD. The CDR3 covers 13 residues. The CDR3 DNA reads TGTGCCATCAGGGGGACAAGCCAAGAGACCCAGTACTTC. Its protein is CAIRGTSQETQYF.

The chain joins TRBV28 to TRBJ2-4; D is ambiguous. V was shortened by 3 bases and J by 12 bases, with 15 bases between the two germline ends. The CDR3 is made up of 13 amino acids. CDR1 is MDHEN and CDR2 is SYDVKM in the germline V gene. CDR3 DNA sequence: TGTGCCAGCAGTTTTTCCACAGCCCTCACTCAGTACTTC. Its protein is CASSFSTALTQYF.

The chain joins TRBV7-9 to TRBJ2-3; 11 positions agree with TRBD2. CDR3 length: 15 amino acids. CDR1 is SEHNR and CDR2 is FQNEAQ in the germline V gene (reference sequence). V shed 4 bases and J 14 bases; nucleotides not matched to a gene: 14. The CDR3 DNA reads as TGTGCCAGCAGCTCACTAGCGGGAGTTTTCAGATACGCGTATTTT. Protein product: CASSSLAGVFRYAYF.

This clonotype was detected only a few times. This sequence joins TRBV6-2 or TRBV6-3 and TRBJ2-4, with 8 bases fitting TRBD2. The DNA end is a closer match to TRBJ2-7, so the J assignment may be wrong. Germline CDR1 and CDR2: MNHEY and SVGEGT. This CDR3 is 13 amino acids long. CDR3 nucleotides: TGTGCCAGCAATCGGGAGGGTTCCTACGAGCAGTACTTC. This encodes CASNREGSYEQYF.

The gene calls are TRBV7-2 and TRBJ2-5; tentative D call: TRBD2 (6 bases). The CDR3 spans 18 residues. V was cut by 5 bases and J by 2 bases, with 24 bases left in between. Per the germline V gene, CDR1 is SGHTA and CDR2 is FQGNSA. This CDR3 reads CASSRLQGGTILQETQYF. CDR3 nucleotide sequence: TGTGCCAGCAGCCGACTGCAGGGCGGGACCATCCTGCAAGAGACCCAGTACTTC.

As regards this clonotype: Just one base apart from a much larger clone, this may be a read error. The chain is built from TRBV6-1 and TRBJ2-5; no reliable D call. The CDR3 is 14 residues long. Trimming pared 4 bases from V and 9 bases from J, leaving 18 bases between. The germline V gene has CDR1 MNHNS and CDR2 SASEGT. As DNA, the CDR3 is TGTGCCAGCAGTGGACGGAGTAGTCCTACGGCCCAGTACTTC. This gives the protein CASSGRSSPTAQYF.

The chain joins TRBV20-1 to TRBJ1-1; D ambiguous. This CDR3 is 15 amino acids long. With 3 bases removed from V and 1 base from J, the gap between germline ends came to 15 bases. CDR1 DFQATT and CDR2 SNEGSKA come from the germline V gene (reference sequence). CDR3 coding DNA: TGCAGTGCTAGGAGGGCCGGTAGGGAGAACACTGAAGCTTTCTTT. This sequence encodes CSARRAGRENTEAFF.